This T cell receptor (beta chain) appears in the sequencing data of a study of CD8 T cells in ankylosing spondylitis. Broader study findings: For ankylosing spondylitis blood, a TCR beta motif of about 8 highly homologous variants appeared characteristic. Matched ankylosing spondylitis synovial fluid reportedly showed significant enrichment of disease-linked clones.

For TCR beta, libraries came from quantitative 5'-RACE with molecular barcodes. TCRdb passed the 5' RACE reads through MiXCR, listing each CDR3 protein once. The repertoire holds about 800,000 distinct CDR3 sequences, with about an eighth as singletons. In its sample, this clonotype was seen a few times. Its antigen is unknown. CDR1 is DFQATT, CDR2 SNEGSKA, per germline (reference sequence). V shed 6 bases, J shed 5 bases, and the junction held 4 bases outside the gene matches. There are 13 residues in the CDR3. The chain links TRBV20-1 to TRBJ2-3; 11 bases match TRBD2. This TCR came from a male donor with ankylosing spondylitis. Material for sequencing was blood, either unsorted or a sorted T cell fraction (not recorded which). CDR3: CSALAGGRDTQYF. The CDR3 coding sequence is TGCAGTGCCCTAGCGGGGGGCAGAGATACGCAGTATTTT.